The rows below give T cell receptor beta chains drawn from one sample of a study of identical twins. MiXCR was run by TCRdb on the 5' RACE reads, yielding one entry per CDR3 protein. This sample yields 400,000 to 650,000 distinct CDR3 sequences, of which less than 25% are seen a single time; around 0.91% belongs to the top ten. The data were also submitted as part of a second study, on T cells expressing NK-cell markers.

The sample was CD4+ T cells sorted from blood. Receptors were obtained from a woman in her late teens or twenties in good health. CDR3s include the opening cysteine and the closing phenylalanine or tryptophan. The order of the fields is V gene, J gene, CDR3 length, CDR3 protein.

v_call: TRBV11-2; j_call: TRBJ2-1; cdr3_length: 15; cdr3_aa: CASSLDSWGNNEQFF
v_call: TRBV5-1; j_call: TRBJ2-3; cdr3_length: 16; cdr3_aa: CASSLGVAGAGDTQYF
v_call: TRBV20-1; j_call: TRBJ2-5; cdr3_length: 11; cdr3_aa: CSARGWETQYF
v_call: TRBV6-1; j_call: TRBJ1-1; cdr3_length: 16; cdr3_aa: CASSEAYTRGDTEAFF
v_call: TRBV5-1; j_call: TRBJ2-2; cdr3_length: 17; cdr3_aa: CASSIRAGVRRNGELFF
v_call: TRBV20-1; j_call: TRBJ2-1; cdr3_length: 14; cdr3_aa: CSARVRSSYNEQFF
v_call: TRBV4-1; j_call: TRBJ2-7; cdr3_length: 15; cdr3_aa: CASSLQWGYAYEQYF
v_call: TRBV5-5; j_call: TRBJ2-1; cdr3_length: 16; cdr3_aa: CASSLGLAGQYNEQFF
v_call: TRBV5-1; j_call: TRBJ1-2; cdr3_length: 14; cdr3_aa: CATSLLGDKSGYTF
v_call: TRBV20-1; j_call: TRBJ2-3; cdr3_length: 15; cdr3_aa: CSAGKEAGGADTQYF
v_call: TRBV20-1; j_call: TRBJ2-5; cdr3_length: 12; cdr3_aa: CSARDQVETQYF
v_call: TRBV20-1; j_call: TRBJ1-2; cdr3_length: 13; cdr3_aa: CSAPPGTAYGYTF
v_call: TRBV20-1; j_call: TRBJ1-6; cdr3_length: 14; cdr3_aa: CSARDQLYNSPLHF
v_call: TRBV29-1; j_call: TRBJ2-7; cdr3_length: 11; cdr3_aa: CSVAGIDEQYF
v_call: TRBV24-1; j_call: TRBJ2-1; cdr3_length: 17; cdr3_aa: CATSDRTSGGARDEQFF
v_call: TRBV19; j_call: TRBJ1-1; cdr3_length: 15; cdr3_aa: CASSLGPIFVEEAFF
v_call: TRBV5-1; j_call: TRBJ1-1; cdr3_length: 12; cdr3_aa: CASSLGQGEAFF
v_call: TRBV29-1; j_call: TRBJ2-5; cdr3_length: 12; cdr3_aa: CSGLAGGETQYF
v_call: TRBV12-3/TRBV12-4; j_call: TRBJ2-1; cdr3_length: 11; cdr3_aa: CASSFSSRQFF
v_call: TRBV7-9; j_call: TRBJ2-1; cdr3_length: 15; cdr3_aa: CASSRLAGGYHEQFF
v_call: TRBV20-1; j_call: TRBJ2-3; cdr3_length: 13; cdr3_aa: CSPQGRSTDTQYF
v_call: TRBV20-1; j_call: TRBJ2-1; cdr3_length: 16; cdr3_aa: CSARDSRGGTYNEQFF
v_call: TRBV5-1; j_call: TRBJ2-7; cdr3_length: 18; cdr3_aa: CASRPGPTSGGPPYEQYF
v_call: TRBV20-1; j_call: TRBJ2-4; cdr3_length: 13; cdr3_aa: CSASTVAKNIQYF
v_call: TRBV20-1; j_call: TRBJ2-3; cdr3_length: 14; cdr3_aa: CSAYTSGAARPQYF
v_call: TRBV15; j_call: TRBJ2-5; cdr3_length: 15; cdr3_aa: CATSSRNRVEETQYF
v_call: TRBV7-2; j_call: TRBJ2-7; cdr3_length: 14; cdr3_aa: CASSSPAISYEQYF
v_call: TRBV12-3/TRBV12-4; j_call: TRBJ2-1; cdr3_length: 18; cdr3_aa: CASSRLTSGGIPYNEQFF
v_call: TRBV18; j_call: TRBJ1-2; cdr3_length: 13; cdr3_aa: CASLDRSREGYTF